The rows below give T cell receptor beta chains drawn from one sample of a study of T-cell reconstitution after alpha-beta-depleted transplantation in children. TCRdb ran MiXCR on the PCR reads and lists one entry per CDR3 protein. The sample shows some 550,000 distinct CDR3 sequences, around 16% of them seen only once. The sequences come from PBMCs from the stem cell graft donor, collected from the stem cell graft. Receptors originate from a human donor who donated a stem cell graft to a child with acute lymphoblastic leukemia. Both conserved end residues are part of each CDR3. The order of the fields is clone size, J gene, D gene, V gene, CDR3 protein, CDR3 DNA. A D gene is named only where the DNA matches it firmly. Some rows have no size entry. The others give once, few or many, or a class for an expanded clone.

>few|TRBJ2-2|TRBD2|TRBV5-5
CASAAGGLHTGELFF
TGTGCCAGCGCGGCGGGGGGTCTGCACACCGGGGAGCTGTTTTTT
>few|TRBJ2-1|TRBD2|TRBV5-1
CASSLEGLAADEQFF
TGCGCCAGCAGCTTGGAGGGACTAGCGGCCGATGAGCAGTTCTTC
>many|TRBJ2-7|TRBD2|TRBV10-3
CAISESLALAAQYF
TGTGCCATCAGTGAGTCCCTTGCACTAGCGGCCCAGTACTTC
>.|TRBJ2-7|TRBD2|TRBV6-1
CASSRFGGRAPYEQYF
TGTGCCAGTTCTCGGTTTGGCGGGAGGGCCCCCTACGAGCAGTACTTC
>few|TRBJ2-2|TRBD2|TRBV20-1
CSASSGGLTGELFF
TGCAGTGCTAGTAGCGGGGGGCTCACCGGGGAGCTGTTTTTT
>few|TRBJ1-1|TRBD1|TRBV20-1
CSALQGGNTEAFF
TGCAGTGCTTTACAGGGGGGAAACACTGAAGCTTTCTTT
>.|TRBJ2-3|.|TRBV20-1
CSASGVWGQAPPTDTQYF
TGCAGTGCTAGCGGCGTTTGGGGTCAGGCCCCTCCCACAGATACGCAGTATTTT
>.|TRBJ2-7|TRBD2|TRBV7-8
CASSQGTSGTMGEQYF
TGTGCCAGCAGCCAAGGGACTAGCGGGACTATGGGAGAGCAGTACTTC
>few|TRBJ1-2|TRBD1|TRBV29-1
CSVEDRPGQDYGYTF
TGCAGCGTTGAAGATCGCCCCGGACAGGACTATGGCTACACCTTC
>few|TRBJ2-3|.|TRBV6-1
CASSFDRAGGTDTQYF
TGTGCCAGCAGCTTTGACAGGGCGGGAGGCACAGATACGCAGTATTTT
>few|TRBJ1-2|.|TRBV6-4
CASSDGWPANYGYTF
TGTGCCAGCAGTGACGGATGGCCAGCGAACTATGGCTACACCTTC
>.|TRBJ2-7|TRBD2|TRBV27
CASSFVGLVDYEQYF
TGTGCCAGCAGTTTTGTGGGACTAGTTGATTACGAGCAGTACTTC
>.|TRBJ1-5|.|TRBV20-1
CSARVGAGIFASNQPQHF
TGCAGTGCTAGAGTAGGCGCCGGGATCTTTGCTAGCAATCAGCCCCAGCATTTT
>.|TRBJ2-7|TRBD1|TRBV9
CASSVTTGTYEQYF
TGTGCCAGCAGCGTGACGACAGGGACCTACGAGCAGTACTTC
>few|TRBJ2-4|.|TRBV14
CASSQGAHRIGNIQYF
TGTGCCAGCAGCCAGGGGGCACATCGGATCGGAAACATTCAGTACTTC
>.|TRBJ2-3|.|TRBV15
CATSREDGFRPQYTDTQYF
TGTGCCACCAGCAGAGAGGACGGATTTCGGCCACAGTACACAGATACGCAGTATTTT
>.|TRBJ2-7|.|TRBV7-8
CASSPLTGTYEQYF
TGTGCCAGCAGCCCCCTCACAGGGACCTACGAGCAGTACTTC
>once|TRBJ2-1|.|TRBV11-1
CASSLLGVAVNEQFF
TGTGCCAGCAGCCTACTCGGAGTAGCGGTAAATGAGCAGTTCTTC
>many|TRBJ1-1|.|TRBV7-9
CASSPYTEAFF
TGTGCCAGCAGCCCCTACACTGAAGCTTTCTTT
>few|TRBJ2-2|.|TRBV9
CASSVASPGELFF
TGTGCCAGCAGCGTAGCATCCCCCGGGGAGCTGTTTTTT
>many|TRBJ2-1|TRBD1|TRBV3-1
CASSQGTVNEQFF
TGTGCCAGCAGCCAGGGGACAGTTAATGAGCAGTTCTTC
>.|TRBJ2-1|TRBD1|TRBV4-1
CASSQPGQGSYNEQFF
TGCGCCAGCAGCCAACCCGGACAGGGATCCTACAATGAGCAGTTCTTC
>few|TRBJ1-5|.|TRBV6-1
CASSADNWLQPQHF
TGTGCCAGCAGTGCGGACAATTGGCTTCAGCCCCAGCATTTT
>.|TRBJ2-2|TRBD2|TRBV6-1
CASSATLAGGPSTGELFF
TGTGCCAGCAGTGCGACACTAGCGGGAGGGCCCTCCACCGGGGAGCTGTTTTTT
>few|TRBJ1-1|.|TRBV20-1
CSARGARSGTEAFF
TGCAGTGCTAGGGGGGCTCGGTCGGGCACTGAAGCTTTCTTT
>.|TRBJ1-2|.|TRBV6-1
CASSMGSNYGYTF
TGTGCCAGCAGTATGGGATCTAACTATGGCTACACCTTC
>.|TRBJ2-7|.|TRBV7-9
CASSSGQVGQFSYEQYF
TGTGCCAGCAGCTCGGGTCAAGTGGGACAATTCTCCTACGAGCAGTACTTC
>few|TRBJ1-1|.|TRBV6-5
CASRSIEGHTNTEAFF
TGTGCCAGCAGATCGATTGAGGGACACACGAACACTGAAGCTTTCTTT
>few|TRBJ1-2|.|TRBV12-3/TRBV12-4
CASSSGRGGGYTF
TGTGCCAGCAGTTCAGGCAGGGGAGGCGGCTACACCTTC
>few|TRBJ2-1|.|TRBV10-3
CAISDSGLEQFF
TGTGCCATCAGCGACTCCGGCCTTGAGCAGTTCTTC
>few|TRBJ2-1|.|TRBV20-1
CSAMGGEPSYNEQFF
TGCAGTGCTATGGGTGGGGAACCCTCCTACAATGAGCAGTTCTTC
>many|TRBJ1-3|.|TRBV5-1
CASSFGSITSGNTIYF
TGCGCCAGCAGCTTCGGGTCTATTACCTCTGGAAACACCATATATTTT
>.|TRBJ2-3|TRBD1|TRBV20-1
CSAQRQGSTDTQYF
TGCAGTGCCCAACGACAGGGTTCAACAGATACGCAGTATTTT
>.|TRBJ2-7|TRBD1|TRBV12-3/TRBV12-4
CASSKSGTGVSEQYF
TGTGCCAGCAGCAAAAGCGGGACAGGGGTTTCCGAGCAGTACTTC
>.|TRBJ2-5|.|TRBV18
CASARTVGETQYF
TGTGCCAGCGCCCGCACCGTCGGAGAGACCCAGTACTTC
>.|TRBJ2-2|TRBD2|TRBV19
CASSMLAGNTGELFF
TGTGCCAGTAGTATGCTAGCGGGTAACACCGGGGAGCTGTTTTTT
>.|TRBJ1-2|TRBD1|TRBV15
CATSRWATGRRRGAYGYTF
TGTGCCACCAGCAGGTGGGCGACAGGGAGACGTCGGGGGGCCTATGGCTACACCTTC
>few|TRBJ2-1|.|TRBV6-5
CASSYGHAAYNEQFF
TGTGCCAGCAGTTACGGTCACGCCGCCTACAATGAGCAGTTCTTC
>.|TRBJ2-2|.|TRBV9
CASSVGITGELFF
TGTGCCAGCAGCGTAGGGATCACCGGGGAGCTGTTTTTT
>.|TRBJ2-5|TRBD2|TRBV7-9
CASSSTSGRKETQYF
TGTGCCAGCAGCTCGACTAGCGGGCGGAAGGAGACCCAGTACTTC
>many|TRBJ2-1|TRBD2|TRBV6-4
CASSSTGTSGSNEQFF
TGTGCCAGCAGTTCGACGGGGACTAGCGGGAGCAATGAGCAGTTCTTC
>few|TRBJ2-1|.|TRBV12-3/TRBV12-4
CASASMALTYNEQFF
TGTGCCAGCGCCAGTATGGCGCTGACCTACAATGAGCAGTTCTTC
>.|TRBJ2-3|.|TRBV7-9
CASSRGPTITDTQYF
TGTGCCAGCAGCCGGGGACCAACTATCACAGATACGCAGTATTTT
>.|TRBJ2-2|.|TRBV7-9
CASSLPTLNTGELFF
TGTGCCAGCAGCCTACCGACTCTGAACACCGGGGAGCTGTTTTTT
>.|TRBJ2-1|.|TRBV12-3/TRBV12-4
CASSLSGYSAQFF
TGTGCCAGCAGTTTATCCGGATATAGCGCGCAGTTCTTC
>few|TRBJ2-3|TRBD1|TRBV7-3
CASSFPDRGGTDTQYF
TGTGCCAGCAGCTTTCCGGACAGGGGTGGGACAGATACGCAGTATTTT
>few|TRBJ2-3|TRBD2|TRBV20-1
CSAREGGTSGAPDTQYF
TGCAGTGCTAGAGAGGGCGGGACTAGCGGGGCTCCAGATACGCAGTATTTT
>many|TRBJ1-5|.|TRBV11-2
CASSPGGVPYSNQPQHF
TGTGCCAGCAGCCCCGGGGGGGTTCCCTATAGCAATCAGCCCCAGCATTTT
>.|TRBJ2-7|TRBD1|TRBV7-6
CASSQTGGGGEQYF
TGTGCCAGCAGCCAGACAGGGGGCGGGGGCGAGCAGTACTTC
>few|TRBJ2-7|TRBD1|TRBV5-1
CASSGAPGQGNYEQYF
TGCGCCAGCAGCGGGGCTCCGGGACAGGGGAACTACGAGCAGTACTTC
>.|TRBJ2-5|.|TRBV3-1
CASRGEVGTQYF
TGTGCCAGCAGGGGCGAGGTCGGGACCCAGTACTTC
>few|TRBJ2-1|TRBD2|TRBV12-3/TRBV12-4
CASSFPPHMGLADSNEQFF
TGTGCCAGCAGTTTTCCCCCCCACATGGGACTAGCGGACTCAAATGAGCAGTTCTTC
>.|TRBJ1-2|TRBD1|TRBV2
CASSGGTALYGYTF
TGTGCCAGCAGTGGAGGGACAGCCCTCTATGGCTACACCTTC